Listed here are 27 T cell receptor beta chains from one sample, sequenced in a study of blood T cell repertoires in COVID-19. Generated by immunoSEQ multiplex PCR, the TCRdb table keeps only in-frame clones and is missing some. This table holds fewer than 200,000 clones, 84% found once. The material sequenced was peripheral blood. The origin of the receptors is a human donor in a cohort sampled during active COVID-19.

The rearrangement links TRBV4-1 to TRBJ2-7, with 7 bases aligning to TRBD2. Germline CDR1 reads MGHRA; CDR2 reads YSYEKL. Trimming took 0 bases from V and 3 from J; bases not matched to a gene: 11. The CDR3 has 17 residues. CDR3 sequence (DNA): TGCGCCAGCAGCCAAGACGGGTCAGCGGGGCCCCTCTACGAGCAGTACTTC. Amino acid sequence: CASSQDGSAGPLYEQYF.

The chain uses TRBV2 and TRBJ2-2; D is possibly TRBD1 (6 bases). The CDR3 runs 12 residues. Germline V lookup: CDR1 SNHLY, CDR2 FYNNEI. The V end was cut by 7 bases, the J end by 7 bases, with 10 bases between. The CDR3 loop reads CASTQGYGELFF. CDR3 in DNA: TGTGCCAGCACTCAGGGGTACGGGGAGCTGTTTTTT.

This clone was counted only a few times. The chain joins TRBV11-3 to TRBJ2-1, with D perhaps matching TRBD1 (6 bases). The CDR3 covers 15 residues. Between the trimmed V and J ends, which lost 4 bases and 0 bases, there was a span of 10 bases. Per the germline V gene, CDR1 is SGHNT and CDR2 is YENEEA. CDR3 in amino acids: CASSSRTASYNEQFF. The CDR3 region has the DNA TGTGCCAGCAGCTCGCGGACAGCCTCCTACAATGAGCAGTTCTTC.

This chain links TRBV19 with TRBJ1-5, with 10 bases identical to TRBD1. This CDR3 contains 18 residues. Germline V gives CDR1 LNHDA, CDR2 SQIVND (reference sequence). V was pared by 4 bases and J by 0 bases, with 9 bases of the junction left unmatched. Here the CDR3 reads CASSNRDRGSYSNQPQHF. CDR3 DNA: TGTGCCAGTAGTAACCGGGACAGGGGCTCCTATAGCAATCAGCCCCAGCATTTT. The full variable domain, its missing parts supplied by reference TRBV19 and TRBJ1-5, is DGGITQSPKYLFRKEGQNVTLSCEQNLNHDAMYWYRQDPGQGLRLIYYSQIVNDFQKGDIAEGYSVSREKKESFPLTVTSAQKNPTAFYLCASSNRDRGSYSNQPQHFGDGTRLSIL.

This clone has a handful of counts. The chain combines TRBV5-5 with TRBJ2-1; TRBD1 is a possible D gene (6 bases). This CDR3 contains 12 residues. V was pared by 1 base and J by 8 bases, with 7 bases between. Germline V gene sequence: CDR1 SGHKS, CDR2 YYEKEE (reference sequence). This chain's CDR3 is CASSLKGDEQFF. CDR3 nucleotides: TGTGCCAGCAGCTTGAAGGGGGATGAGCAGTTCTTC. Using reference TRBV5-5 and TRBJ2-1 for the parts outside the CDR3, the full variable domain is DAGVTQSPTHLIKTRGQQVTLRCSPISGHKSVSWYQQVLGQGPQFIFQYYEKEERGRGNFPDRFSARQFPNYSSELNVNALLLGDSALYLCASSLKGDEQFFGPGTRLTVL.

The rearrangement joins TRBV5-4 to TRBJ1-3; 8 nucleotides match TRBD1. CDR1 is SGHNT and CDR2 is YYREEE in the germline V gene (reference sequence). CDR3 size: 16 residues. J gave up 1 base and V 0 bases, and 3 bases lay outside the gene matches. The CDR3 nucleotides are TGTGCCAGCAGCTTGGGACGACAGGGGTCTGGAAACACCATATATTTT. Translation gives CASSLGRQGSGNTIYF.

J is TRBJ1-1 and V is TRBV6-5; tentative D call: TRBD1 (6 bases). The V gene lost 6 bases and the J gene lost 0 bases, with 11 bases spanning the gap. The CDR3 consists of 14 residues. The germline V gene has CDR1 MNHEY and CDR2 SVGAGI. Here the CDR3 reads CASSHREMNTEAFF. The CDR3 nucleotides are TGTGCCAGCAGCCACAGGGAAATGAACACTGAAGCTTTCTTT.

The chain uses TRBV4-1 and TRBJ2-3; 9 bases fit TRBD1. The V segment lost 7 bases and the J segment 3 bases; nucleotides outside the gene matches: 11. There are 16 residues in the CDR3. CDR1 is MGHRA and CDR2 is YSYEKL in the germline V gene. The CDR3 region is CASNRDIDRGTDTQYF. CDR3 coding DNA: TGCGCCAGCAACAGAGATATAGACAGGGGGACAGATACGCAGTATTTT.

J is TRBJ1-1 and V is TRBV2; 7 bases are shared with TRBD1. Germline V gene lookup returns CDR1 SNHLY and CDR2 FYNNEI. The V gene end was trimmed by 2 bases and the J gene end by 3 bases; junction bases not matched to a gene: 6. The CDR3 contains 15 residues. In DNA form, the CDR3 reads TGTGCCAGCAGTGAATGGACAGGCGGGGACACTGAAGCTTTCTTT. Its protein is CASSEWTGGDTEAFF.

This sequence joins TRBV5-1 and TRBJ1-3, with TRBD1 matching over 12 bases. V shed 4 bases, J shed 4 bases, and the junction held 6 bases outside the gene matches. The CDR3 extends over 16 amino acids. Germline assignment: CDR1 SGHRS and CDR2 YFSETQ. The CDR3 coding sequence is TGCGCCAGCAGCGCGGGACAGGGGGCAGGGGGAAACACCATATATTTT. Its protein is CASSAGQGAGGNTIYF.

The chain links TRBV5-1 to TRBJ1-3; maybe TRBD1 (5 bases). V shed 3 bases and J shed 2 bases, with 12 bases lying between them. The CDR3 spans 15 residues. Germline V gives CDR1 SGHRS, CDR2 YFSETQ. The CDR3 region is CASSSVTGTGNTIYF. The CDR3 coding sequence is TGCGCCAGCAGCTCCGTCACAGGAACTGGAAACACCATATATTTT.

V usage is TRBV5-6 and J usage is TRBJ2-4; no clear D gene. The ends were cut back, 0 bases at V and 4 bases at J, with 5 bases in the middle. The germline CDR1 and CDR2 sequences are SGHDT and YYEEEE. This CDR3 region has 13 residues. The CDR3 region is CASSLGRKNIQYF. Written as DNA, the CDR3 is TGTGCCAGCAGCTTGGGCAGGAAAAACATTCAGTACTTC.

This clone is a singleton in its sample. The V and J genes are TRBV3-1 (or the pseudogene TRBV3-2) and TRBJ2-3; 9 nucleotides agree with TRBD1. CDR3 length: 14 residues. In germline, CDR1 is LGHDT, CDR2 YNNKEL (reference sequence). With V trimmed by 8 bases and J by 2 bases, 5 bases remained unmatched. The CDR3 DNA reads as TGTGCCAGCGGGGACAGGGAGGCCACAGATACGCAGTATTTT. It yields the protein CASGDREATDTQYF.

The chain has TRBV6-5 and TRBJ1-3, with a tentative D call TRBD1 (6 bases). Germline CDR1 reads MNHEY; CDR2 reads SVGAGI. With 6 bases removed from V and 1 base from J, the gap between germline ends came to 10 bases. The CDR3 length is 14 residues. Written as DNA, the CDR3 is TGTGCCAGCAGCCCCGGACAGTCTGGAAACACCATATATTTT. Amino acid sequence: CASSPGQSGNTIYF.

This clone was picked up one time. The chain combines TRBV2 with TRBJ2-7; the D is unclear. Trimming pared 6 bases from V and 5 bases from J, leaving 17 bases between. The V gene's germline CDR1 is SNHLY and CDR2 FYNNEI. The CDR3 is 14 amino acids. Written as DNA, the CDR3 is TGTGCCAGCAGCACACACCCTCCTCAGGACGAGCAGTACTTC. Translation gives CASSTHPPQDEQYF. Looking up the rest from reference TRBV2 and TRBJ2-7 gives the full variable domain: EPEVTQTPSHQVTQMGQEVILRCVPISNHLYFYWYRQILGQKVEFLVSFYNNEISEKSEIFDDQFSVERPDGSNFTLKIRSTKLEDSAMYFCASSTHPPQDEQYFGPGTRLTVT.

This sequence joins TRBV30 and TRBJ2-7; weak D call: TRBD1 (6 bases). Germline-derived CDR1 and CDR2 are GTSNPN and SVGIG (reference sequence). With 4 bases removed from V and 4 bases from J, the gap between germline ends came to 17 bases. The CDR3 has 14 residues. Here the CDR3 reads CAWNTGTSPYEQYF. DNA of the CDR3: TGTGCCTGGAATACCGGGACATCTCCTTACGAGCAGTACTTC.

The rearrangement links TRBV6-5 to TRBJ1-2, with a possible D match to TRBD1 (6 bases). The CDR3 loop spans 11 amino acids. Germline CDR1 reads MNHEY; CDR2 reads SVGAGI. Trimming pared 4 bases from V and 10 bases from J, leaving 10 bases between. CDR3 sequence: CASSSGTNYTF. As DNA, the CDR3 is TGTGCCAGCAGTTCCGGGACAAACTACACCTTC.

The rearrangement uses TRBV5-5 and TRBJ1-3; 8 bases are shared with TRBD1. Germline trimming cut 0 bases from V and 2 bases from J; bases unmatched to any gene: 1. The CDR3 spans 15 residues. Germline V CDR1 and CDR2: SGHKS, YYEKEE (reference sequence). Written as DNA, the CDR3 is TGTGCCAGCAGCTTGGACAGGGGGACTGGAAACACCATATATTTT. Its translation: CASSLDRGTGNTIYF.

About this clone itself: A junction end diverges from the germline sequence, so it may reflect a read error. The CDR3 coding sequence is TGTGCCAGCAGCCTAGGGACTAGCGCTGAGCAGTTCTTC. Protein sequence: CASSLGTSAEQFF. The rearrangement joins TRBV13 to TRBJ2-1; 10 bases match TRBD2. The CDR3 sequence is 13 residues long. Germline V gene lookup returns CDR1 PRHDT and CDR2 FYEKMQ (reference sequence).

The rearrangement uses TRBV30 and TRBJ2-5, with D tentatively TRBD1 (6 bases). The CDR3 has 15 residues. V was pared by 0 bases and J by 2 bases, with 13 bases between. CDR1 GTSNPN and CDR2 SVGIG come from the germline V gene (reference sequence). The CDR3 region has the DNA TGTGCCTGGAGTGTGGCGAACAGGGCTCAAGAGACCCAGTACTTC. This gives the protein CAWSVANRAQETQYF.

The J gene is TRBJ1-1, the V gene TRBV5-1; unclear D gene. Between the trimmed V and J ends, which lost 0 bases and 8 bases, there was a span of 11 bases. CDR3 size: 13 residues. Germline V gives CDR1 SGHRS, CDR2 YFSETQ. CDR3 protein: CASSLVEGSEAFF. CDR3 DNA: TGCGCCAGCAGCTTGGTCGAGGGCTCAGAAGCTTTCTTT.

This clone has more than one count but fewer than ten. The V and J genes are TRBV4-1 and TRBJ1-2; unclear D gene. Deletions cut 0 bases from V and 5 bases from J, with 7 bases between. The CDR3 has 13 amino acids. The germline gives CDR1 MGHRA, CDR2 YSYEKL. The CDR3 region has the DNA TGCGCCAGCAGCCAAGAATCGGGTTATGGCTACACCTTC. Translation: CASSQESGYGYTF.

This chain connects TRBV4-2 to TRBJ2-1; 14 positions agree with TRBD2. This CDR3 comprises 16 residues. In germline, CDR1 is LGHNA, CDR2 YNFKEQ. V lost 0 bases to trimming and J lost 8 bases; unmatched junction nucleotides: 3. This CDR3 is CASSQEVGLAGDEQFF. CDR3 DNA sequence: TGTGCCAGCAGCCAAGAAGTGGGACTAGCGGGGGATGAGCAGTTCTTC.

The sample holds a few counts of this clone. The chain employs TRBV18 and TRBJ2-7; 7 bases map to TRBD1. With V trimmed by 3 bases and J by 5 bases, 4 bases remained unmatched. CDR3 length: 13 residues. Germline V gene sequence: CDR1 KGHSH, CDR2 LQKENI. This CDR3 is CASSPRQGDEQYF. The CDR3 DNA is TGTGCCAGCTCACCTAGACAGGGCGACGAGCAGTACTTC.

This chain links TRBV10-2 with TRBJ2-7; perhaps TRBD2 as D (5 bases). Germline V gene sequence: CDR1 WSHSY, CDR2 SAAADI. This CDR3 is built from 11 residues. V was trimmed by 8 bases and J by 6 bases, leaving 11 bases between them. CDR3 protein: CASAWGAEQYF. The CDR3 DNA reads as TGCGCCAGCGCGTGGGGAGCCGAGCAGTACTTC.

This clone was counted only a few times. The chain combines TRBV5-4 with TRBJ2-1; 8 nucleotides match TRBD2. Germline loops: CDR1 SGHNT, CDR2 YYREEE (reference sequence). V trimming: 5 bases; J trimming: 8 bases; junction bases outside the gene matches: 18. The CDR3 is 17 residues long. This chain's CDR3 is CASRDAGTSPFGDEQFF. The CDR3 DNA sequence: TGTGCCAGCAGGGACGCCGGGACTAGTCCATTTGGCGATGAGCAGTTCTTC.

The chain uses TRBV29-1 and TRBJ2-1; 7 nucleotides agree with TRBD1. Germline values: CDR1 SQVTM, CDR2 ANQGSEA. J lost 8 bases, V lost 4 bases, and 20 bases had no gene match. The length of the CDR3 is 17 residues. The CDR3: CSVGGGTASPYSDEQFF. CDR3 coding DNA: TGCAGCGTTGGGGGTGGGACAGCATCGCCCTACAGCGATGAGCAGTTCTTC.